The sequence of this T cell receptor beta chain was determined in a study of blood T cells in healthy people across ages (dated by TCRdb to about 2015). At the level of the whole study: In model experiments, template switching captured roughly one uniquely barcoded TCR beta cDNA molecule for every two T cells. Four age groups were formed from the donors: young (average approximately 17 years), middle-aged (approximately 40), aged (62) and long-lived (approximately 80). Donors of different ages were randomly distributed across sequencing lanes to avoid experimental bias. Using the same blood draw, the study looked at two additional independent replicas of 1 million unique cDNA reads for two donors, one aged 18 to 30 and the other aged 80 or older. To track age-related changes in TCR beta repertoire diversity, the study relied on deep sequencing normalized with unique cDNA molecular identifiers. Study-level results and caveats: Estimates of total diversity based on one million sequenced T cells were regarded as lower bounds and as underestimates. Observed TCR beta diversity per million T cells fell roughly linearly with age, and a significant reduction was already apparent by age around 39. Because profiling used bulk unsorted PBMCs, naive and antigen-experienced compartments could not be compared conclusively. A strong correlation was found between observed TCR beta diversity and the percentage of naive T cells measured by flow cytometry. Donor CMV infection status was unknown, potentially confounding age-related changes in expanded clonotypes. Compared with the aged group, more naive CD4+ T cells, fewer expanded clones and increased TCR diversity were shown by the long-lived group, suggesting age selection.

This clonotype appeared a few times. No antigen is known for it. Nothing much larger sits one base from this clone, and base qualities are not available. The 40 or so donors, aged roughly 6 to 90 years, were systemically healthy Caucasian individuals from Russia. Each donor gave ten milliliters of peripheral blood, collected into EDTA-treated Vacutainer tubes. Ficoll-Paque density-gradient centrifugation was used to isolate PBMCs, with at least 7 million obtained per sample. Trizol reagent was used to extract total RNA from PBMCs, with at least 6 micrograms per sample. Naive CD45RAhigh/CD27high T cell percentages were measured by flow cytometry on a PBMC aliquot from every donor. CDR1 and CDR2 were assigned from the germline V gene as SGHTA and FQGNSA. The CDR3 runs 15 amino acids, cysteine and phenylalanine included. Only CDR3 DNA is held: 45 bases, read in frame from base 1. V was cut back by 1 base and J by 1 base, leaving a gap of 8 bases between them.

The method behind the library was 5' RACE. The reads were generated on an Illumina HiSeq 2500. A second PCR of 7 to 11 cycles was performed with a sample-barcoded 5' primer and a J-beta primer mix. Each TCR beta cDNA molecule received a unique molecular identifier from a template-switch 5' adaptor carrying 12 random nucleotides. At least 3 million CDR3-containing paired-end reads were obtained from each sample. First-strand cDNA synthesis was performed from all RNA using the Mint cDNA synthesis kit, with priming by a TRBC-specific oligonucleotide. All cDNA was treated with uracil-DNA glycosylase and then went through a first 18-cycle PCR with the universal primers M1SS and BC2_uni_R. Processing in the source paper ran as follows. Each sample was normalized by randomly selecting 1 million high-quality reads, each carrying a distinct molecular identifier. Reads sharing molecular identifiers were discarded rather than binned into consensus sequences. MiTCR, set to a Q25 quality threshold and the strictest error-elimination algorithm, was used for CDR3 identification, clonotype clustering and error correction. A nonparametric unseen species model using Euler transformation provided a lower-bound estimate of total TCR beta diversity. TCRdb reprocessed the public reads (quality trimming at Q25 with fastp, clone calling with MiXCR) and kept in-frame beta chains. Entries are consolidated by CDR3 protein sequence, retaining the most common genes and DNA. These V and J calls originate from TCRdb's pipeline instead of the authors' own analysis. In this sample the table shows 1.5 million to 2 million distinct CDR3 sequences, roughly 50% of which occur a single time. Around 2.1% of the sample belongs to the ten largest clones.

Sequenced input: blood. The V gene is TRBV7-2 and the J gene is TRBJ2-1, with no confidently assigned D gene. The clonotype comes from a woman aged 40 to 50 in good health. The CDR3 has the sequence CASSLGRKSYNEQFF. In nucleotide form, the sequence is TGTGCCAGCAGCTTAGGTCGAAAATCCTACAATGAGCAGTTCTTC.